This is a list of T cell receptor beta chains from one sample in a study of blood T cell repertoires in COVID-19. Assay: immunoSEQ multiplex PCR; the TCRdb copy retains only in-frame clones and omits some. The repertoire consists of approximately 140,000 clones, with about nine tenths occurring once and the leading ten covering about 2.3%. Material for sequencing was peripheral blood. The origin of the receptors is a human donor in a cohort sampled during active COVID-19. Both conserved end residues are part of each CDR3. The D gene is left open where the match is weak. Part of the rows lack a size; the others show once, few, many or a class for expanded clones.

-	TRBV6-6	TRBJ2-7	-	TGTGCCAGTAAGGGGGGGCAGAACGAGCAGTACTTC	CASKGGQNEQYF
TRBD1	TRBV5-6	TRBJ1-5	-	TGTGCCAGCAGCTTGTCAGGACAGGCCTATCAGCCCCAGCATTTT	CASSLSGQAYQPQHF
-	TRBV9	TRBJ1-2	-	TGTGCCAGCAGCGTAGGAGCGGGGGCTGGAGCTTTAAAGGGGGCTAACTATGGCTACACCTTC	CASSVGAGAGALKGANYGYTF
TRBD1	TRBV19	TRBJ2-1	-	TGTGCCAGTAGTGGTCAATCCCGGGACAGGGGCCGAGATGAGCAGTTCTTC	CASSGQSRDRGRDEQFF
-	TRBV12-3/TRBV12-4	TRBJ1-1	-	TGTGCCAGCAAATTGCAGGGGTACACTGAAGCTTTCTTT	CASKLQGYTEAFF
-	TRBV7-2	TRBJ2-6	-	TGTGCCAGCAGCTTGGAGTTTTCTGGGGCCAACGTCCTGACTTTC	CASSLEFSGANVLTF
TRBD1	TRBV28	TRBJ2-7	-	TGTGCCAGCAGTTCCGGCGGGACAGGGACCTACGAGCAGTACTTC	CASSSGGTGTYEQYF
TRBD2	TRBV6-4	TRBJ2-7	-	TGTGCCAGCACGGCGGGAGAGGTTATCTGCGAGCAGTACTTC	CASTAGEVICEQYF
-	TRBV28	TRBJ1-5	-	TGTGCCAGCAGTTTTTTAGTGGGGCACGATCAGCCCCAGCATTTT	CASSFLVGHDQPQHF
-	TRBV7-9	TRBJ2-1	-	TGTGCCAGCAGCCCCTCGGGGAGCTCCTACAATGAGCAGTTCTTC	CASSPSGSSYNEQFF
TRBD1	TRBV7-8	TRBJ2-7	-	TGTGCCAGCAGCTCTCGGACAGGGCCATCCTACGAGCAGTACTTC	CASSSRTGPSYEQYF
TRBD1	TRBV29-1	TRBJ2-1	-	TGCAGCGTTGAGTCGTGGCAGGGGGATAATGAGCAGTTCTTC	CSVESWQGDNEQFF
TRBD2	TRBV6-6	TRBJ2-7	-	TGTGCCAGCAGTGGGACTAGCGGGGGCTACGAGCAGTACTTC	CASSGTSGGYEQYF
-	TRBV30	TRBJ2-1	-	TGTGCCTGGGCCTTAAATCCCGACAATGAGCAGTTCTTC	CAWALNPDNEQFF
TRBD2	TRBV11-3	TRBJ2-1	-	TGTGCCAGCAGCTTAATGTCTAGCGGCCATGAGCAGTTCTTC	CASSLMSSGHEQFF
TRBD2	TRBV15	TRBJ2-3	-	TGTGCCACCAGCATATACAGCGGGGGCGCAGATACGCAGTATTTT	CATSIYSGGADTQYF
TRBD1	TRBV7-3	TRBJ1-1	-	TGTGCCAGCAGCGCGACAGGGACGATAGGCACTGAAGCTTTCTTT	CASSATGTIGTEAFF
TRBD2	TRBV4-2	TRBJ2-3	-	TGTGCCAGCAGCCAAGAGGGCGGGCGTGCTAGCGGGGCGGTAGATACGCAGTATTTT	CASSQEGGRASGAVDTQYF
TRBD1	TRBV6-6	TRBJ1-1	-	TGTGCCAGCAGCCAACGAGGGGGCCTTGAAGCTTTCTTT	CASSQRGGLEAFF
-	TRBV18	TRBJ1-5	few	TGTGCCAGTAAAGAGGGGACTTTGAGCAATCAGCCCCAGCATTTT	CASKEGTLSNQPQHF
-	TRBV27	TRBJ1-1	-	TGTGCCAGCAGTCACAGCGGATCCAACACTGAAGCTTTCTTT	CASSHSGSNTEAFF
TRBD1	TRBV27	TRBJ1-2	-	TGTGCCAGCAGTTTTGTGGGACAGGGTATCTATGGCTACACCTTC	CASSFVGQGIYGYTF
-	TRBV6-2/TRBV6-3	TRBJ2-2	-	TGTGCCAGCAGTTACAGGTTAACGCGTGGTCGCGGCGGGGAGCTGTTTTTT	CASSYRLTRGRGGELFF
TRBD2	TRBV2	TRBJ2-5	-	TGTGCCAGCAGTGAACTAGCTAGCGGGGGGACCCAGTACTTC	CASSELASGGTQYF
-	TRBV5-1	TRBJ2-7	-	TGCGCCAGCAGCTTACTCGGGACACTAAGGTCGGGCGAGCAGTACTTC	CASSLLGTLRSGEQYF
TRBD2	TRBV7-3	TRBJ2-1	-	TGTGCCAGCAGCCAACGCCTAGCGGGCGCCGAGCAGTTCTTC	CASSQRLAGAEQFF
-	TRBV6-1	TRBJ2-6	-	TGTGCCAGCAGTGAAGATTCAGGGACTGGGGCCAACGTCCTGACTTTC	CASSEDSGTGANVLTF
TRBD1	TRBV10-3	TRBJ2-7	-	TGTGCCATCAGGGGACAGGGGGCATCCTACGAGCAGTACTTC	CAIRGQGASYEQYF
TRBD1	TRBV30	TRBJ1-1	-	TGTGCCTGGACCGGGACAGGGGACACTGAAGCTTTCTTT	CAWTGTGDTEAFF
TRBD1	TRBV23-1	TRBJ2-7	-	TGCGCCAGCAGTCACCCAGGACAGGGGGCCTACGAGCAGTACTTC	CASSHPGQGAYEQYF
TRBD1	TRBV18	TRBJ2-1	-	TGTGCCAGCTCACCGACAGGGTACAATGAGCAGTTCTTC	CASSPTGYNEQFF
-	TRBV9	TRBJ1-2	-	TGTGCCAGCGGGGGCAGAAACTATGGCTACACCTTC	CASGGRNYGYTF
-	TRBV13	TRBJ2-7	-	TGTGCCAGCAGCTCGGCCCAAAACAGGGGACTAGAATACGAGCAGTACTTC	CASSSAQNRGLEYEQYF
-	TRBV9	TRBJ2-2	-	TGTGCCAGCAGCGTAGCGGGGGAAACCGGGGAGCTGTTTTTT	CASSVAGETGELFF
-	TRBV4-3	TRBJ2-1	-	TGCGCCAGCAGCCCCGCCGGTAATGAGCAGTTCTTC	CASSPAGNEQFF
-	TRBV4-1	TRBJ2-5	-	TGCGCCAGCAGCCAAGATATACAGCAAGAGACCCAGTACTTC	CASSQDIQQETQYF
-	TRBV9	TRBJ2-3	-	TGTGCCAGCAGCGCCCGAGCGGAGCACACAGATACGCAGTATTTT	CASSARAEHTDTQYF
-	TRBV5-1	TRBJ2-6	-	TGCGCCAGCAGCTTGGCGGTCCTCTCTGGGGCCAACGTCCTGACTTTC	CASSLAVLSGANVLTF
-	TRBV28	TRBJ2-1	once	TGTGCCAGCAGTTTAGGGAGGCGGGGGCACTACAATGAGCAGTTCTTC	CASSLGRRGHYNEQFF
-	TRBV20-1	TRBJ1-2	-	TGCAGTGCTATCCAGGACTATGGCTACACCTTC	CSAIQDYGYTF
TRBD1	TRBV27	TRBJ1-2	-	TGTGCCAGCAGCCGGACAGGTAGTAACTATGGCTACACCTTC	CASSRTGSNYGYTF
-	TRBV7-8	TRBJ1-3	-	TGTGCCAGCAGCTTAGCACTGAGTTCAGGGGACGGAAACACCATATATTTT	CASSLALSSGDGNTIYF
-	TRBV5-4	TRBJ2-1	-	TGTGCCAGCAGCTCCAACAGCGGGCCTTCCTACAATGAGCAGTTCTTC	CASSSNSGPSYNEQFF
TRBD1	TRBV6-4	TRBJ2-3	-	TGTGCCAGCAGTCTCGGGACAGGCACAGATACGCAGTATTTT	CASSLGTGTDTQYF
TRBD1	TRBV28	TRBJ2-4	once	TGTGCCAGCAGTCTCCCGACAGGGGCCAAAAACATTCAGTACTTC	CASSLPTGAKNIQYF